Shown below are 22 T cell receptor beta chains from a single sample sequenced in a study of Ad26.COV2.S vaccination and SARS-CoV-2 variants. Treatment: approximately 18 received Ad26.COV2.S at low or high dose, single or two shots; 5 received placebo; per-sample allocation not given. Following the first vaccine or placebo injection, samples were taken on day 63. Libraries were prepared by immunoSEQ multiplex PCR; TCRdb keeps only in-frame clonotypes and omits some of them. Of approximately 500,000 clones listed, 70% to 90% are singletons. The source material was peripheral blood, sampled in a trial of Ad26.COV2.S vaccine versus placebo. The receptor set was obtained from a person between 18 and 59 years old who received the Ad26.COV2.S COVID-19 vaccine or a placebo.

The V gene is TRBV7-3, the J gene TRBJ2-1; possibly TRBD2 for D (5 bases). V lost 5 bases and J 7 bases, leaving 12 bases between the germline ends. The CDR3 contains 13 residues. The germline V gene encodes CDR1 SGHTA and CDR2 FQGTGA. CDR3 region: CASSHFRENEQFF. The CDR3 DNA follows: TGTGCCAGCAGCCACTTCCGGGAAAATGAGCAGTTCTTC.

This clone has only a few counts. Other DNA sequences in this sample translate to the same CDR3. The chain is built from TRBV12-3 or TRBV12-4 and TRBJ2-5, with D hard to call. This CDR3 comprises 11 residues. Between the trimmed V and J ends, which lost 3 bases and 5 bases, there was a span of 4 bases. The CDR3 region is CASSFRETQYF. The CDR3, as DNA: TGTGCCAGCAGTTTTAGGGAGACCCAGTACTTC.

The sample holds one count of this clone. Different DNA sequences within this sample yield the same CDR3. The chain carries TRBV3-1 (or the pseudogene TRBV3-2) and TRBJ2-7; D unclear. The germline V gene encodes CDR1 LGHDT and CDR2 YNNKEL (reference sequence). V was trimmed by 0 bases and J by 7 bases, leaving 10 bases between them. The CDR3 is 13 amino acids. The CDR3 bases are TGTGCCAGCAGCCAAGACCAATTGGGGGAGCAGTACTTC. This translates into CASSQDQLGEQYF.

This clone turned up a few times. The chain carries TRBV5-4 and TRBJ2-2, with D maybe TRBD1 (6 bases). This CDR3 comprises 18 residues. In germline, CDR1 is SGHNT, CDR2 YYREEE (reference sequence). The V and J ends lost 3 bases and 2 bases respectively, with 20 bases between them. Written as DNA, the CDR3 is TGTGCCAGCAGCTCGGGTCTCTACAGGGAAACCAACACCGGGGAGCTGTTTTTT. Encoded protein: CASSSGLYRETNTGELFF.

This clone was recorded once. V usage is TRBV19 and J usage is TRBJ2-1; weak D call: TRBD2 (6 bases). The CDR3 is 15 amino acids. The germline CDR1 and CDR2 sequences are LNHDA and SQIVND (reference sequence). Deletions cut 6 bases from V and 6 bases from J, with 18 bases between. CDR3 sequence reads: CASSTPRGRTNEQFF. CDR3 DNA: TGTGCCAGTAGCACCCCCCGGGGGAGGACCAATGAGCAGTTCTTC.

V is TRBV27 and J is TRBJ2-3; D might be TRBD1 (6 bases). V dropped 4 bases and J dropped 6 bases, with 11 bases sitting between them. Germline CDR1 MNHEY, CDR2 SMNVEV (reference sequence). The CDR3 consists of 13 residues. CDR3 residues: CASSWQGKDTQYF. The CDR3 coding sequence is TGTGCCAGCAGTTGGCAGGGGAAGGATACGCAGTATTTT.

The gene calls are TRBV29-1 and TRBJ2-1; no clear D. Germline V gene sequence: CDR1 SQVTM, CDR2 ANQGSEA. V was clipped by 4 bases and J by 0 bases, with 13 bases between them. The CDR3 has 15 amino acids. The CDR3 nucleotides read TGCAGCGTTGTCGTGCGTATGAGCTCCTACAATGAGCAGTTCTTC. Protein sequence: CSVVVRMSSYNEQFF.

The rearrangement joins TRBV5-4 to TRBJ1-2, with D uncertain. CDR1 is SGHNT and CDR2 is YYREEE in the germline V gene (reference sequence). The CDR3 contains 14 residues. Trimming shortened V by 4 bases and J by 6 bases, and 16 bases separated the two germline ends. CDR3 residues: CASSLAADSDGYTF. The CDR3 region has the DNA TGTGCCAGCAGCCTCGCGGCGGATTCTGATGGCTACACCTTC.

J is TRBJ2-5 and V is TRBV5-1, with no clear D. This CDR3 has 14 residues. Looked up from germline, CDR1 is SGHRS and CDR2 is YFSETQ. The V end was cut by 2 bases, the J end by 5 bases, with 13 bases between. The CDR3 reads CASSFRPLEETQYF. DNA of the CDR3: TGCGCCAGCAGCTTTAGGCCCCTCGAGGAGACCCAGTACTTC. Full variable domain (missing parts from reference TRBV5-1 and TRBJ2-5): KAGVTQTPRYLIKTRGQQVTLSCSPISGHRSVSWYQQTPGQGLQFLFEYFSETQRNKGNFPGRFSGRQFSNSRSEMNVSTLELGDSALYLCASSFRPLEETQYFGPGTRLLVL.

The rearrangement uses TRBV24-1 and TRBJ1-2; D gene uncertain. Trimming cost V 3 bases and J 6 bases, with 16 bases left between them. The germline CDR1 and CDR2 sequences are KGHDR and SFDVKD. CDR3 length: 15 amino acids. DNA of the CDR3: TGTGCCACCAGTGATGCCACCGGTCTTGGGGATGGCTACACCTTC. The encoded protein is CATSDATGLGDGYTF.

The V call is TRBV2, the J call TRBJ1-5, with D possibly matching TRBD1 (5 bases). This CDR3 spans 14 amino acids. V was cut by 8 bases and J by 2 bases, with 13 bases left in between. The germline CDR1 and CDR2 sequences are SNHLY and FYNNEI. The CDR3 reads CASRGEVGNQPQHF. The CDR3 DNA sequence: TGTGCCAGCCGGGGCGAGGTCGGCAATCAGCCCCAGCATTTT. The entire variable domain, with the rest obtained from reference TRBV2 and TRBJ1-5, is as follows: EPEVTQTPSHQVTQMGQEVILRCVPISNHLYFYWYRQILGQKVEFLVSFYNNEISEKSEIFDDQFSVERPDGSNFTLKIRSTKLEDSAMYFCASRGEVGNQPQHFGDGTRLSIL.

The gene calls are TRBV30 and TRBJ1-2; no clear D gene. Per the germline V gene, CDR1 is GTSNPN and CDR2 is SVGIG (reference sequence). Trimming shortened V by 3 bases and J by 4 bases, and 18 bases separated the two germline ends. This CDR3 comprises 15 residues. CDR3 DNA sequence: TGTGCCTGGAGCGTTGGACCCTGGGCTTCCTATGGCTACACCTTC. The encoded protein is CAWSVGPWASYGYTF.

This rearrangement joins TRBV7-8 to TRBJ2-5; perhaps TRBD1 as D (6 bases). The germline V gene has CDR1 SGHVS and CDR2 FQNEAQ. The V end lost 2 bases, the J end lost 0 bases, and 19 bases lay between the germline ends. This CDR3 contains 18 residues. CDR3 DNA sequence: TGTGCCAGCAGCTTACCGGGACACGTTAACCCGTACCAAGAGACCCAGTACTTC. Encoded protein: CASSLPGHVNPYQETQYF.

This clone has only one observation. This chain joins TRBV28 and TRBJ2-7; 9 bases fit TRBD1. Germline values: CDR1 MDHEN, CDR2 SYDVKM. This CDR3 is built from 13 residues. Trimming at V came to 6 bases and at J to 7 bases, leaving 7 bases not matched to a gene. The CDR3 DNA follows: TGTGCCAGCAGCAGGGACAGGGTTGGGGAGCAGTACTTC. As protein: CASSRDRVGEQYF.

The gene calls are TRBV19 and TRBJ2-3, with D possibly TRBD1 on 6 matching bases. The germline CDR1 and CDR2 sequences are LNHDA and SQIVND (reference sequence). This CDR3 has 16 residues. The V end lost 8 bases, the J end lost 2 bases, and 20 bases lay between the germline ends. Here the CDR3 DNA reads TGTGCCAGTCGATCCGGGGAAGGGGGAGCCACAGATACGCAGTATTTT. It yields the protein CASRSGEGGATDTQYF.

The chain joins TRBV9 to TRBJ1-1, with D possibly matching TRBD1 (5 bases). CDR1 and CDR2 from the germline V gene are SGDLS and YYNGEE. V shed 10 bases and J shed 3 bases, with 19 bases lying between them. The CDR3 extends over 14 amino acids. CDR3: CASGQGDRYTEAFF. The CDR3 DNA reads as TGTGCCTCTGGGCAGGGAGATAGGTACACTGAAGCTTTCTTT.

In this sample, this clone turned up once. The rearrangement joins TRBV28 to TRBJ1-2, with 9 bases that match TRBD1. Germline-derived CDR1 and CDR2 are MDHEN and SYDVKM. Trimming removed 2 bases from V and 9 bases from J; junction bases left unmatched: 7. CDR3 length: 14 residues. CDR3 DNA: TGTGCCAGCAGTTTACCCGGGACAGGGTATAGCTACACCTTC. Translated, it gives CASSLPGTGYSYTF.

This clone was detected a few times. The chain combines TRBV5-4 with TRBJ2-2; D is possibly TRBD2 (5 bases). The CDR3 is made up of 15 amino acids. Trimming took off 4 bases at V and 5 bases at J, with 15 bases between the two ends. Germline lookup yields CDR1 SGHNT and CDR2 YYREEE (reference sequence). In nucleotides, the CDR3 is TGTGCCAGCAGCCCCTCACCGCGAGGGACCGGGGAGCTGTTTTTT. Its protein product is CASSPSPRGTGELFF.

This chain connects TRBV24-1 to TRBJ2-3, with TRBD1 identical over 8 bases. This CDR3 comprises 16 residues. V was pared by 2 bases and J by 0 bases, with 3 bases of the junction left unmatched. In germline, CDR1 is KGHDR, CDR2 SFDVKD. CDR3 region: CATSDWQGASTDTQYF. In DNA form, the CDR3 reads TGTGCCACCAGTGATTGGCAGGGGGCCAGCACAGATACGCAGTATTTT.

The V gene is TRBV2, the J gene TRBJ2-1, with D tentatively TRBD1 or TRBD2 (5 bases each). Looked up from germline, CDR1 is SNHLY and CDR2 is FYNNEI. The length of the CDR3 is 16 residues. Between the trimmed V and J ends, which lost 4 bases and 10 bases, there was a span of 23 bases. CDR3 amino acids: CASSAPNTGRGWEQFF. Written as DNA, the CDR3 is TGTGCCAGCAGTGCCCCAAACACGGGGCGCGGTTGGGAGCAGTTCTTC.

The rearrangement uses TRBV25-1 and TRBJ1-1, with a tentative D call TRBD1 (6 bases). CDR3 size: 15 residues. Trimming took off 3 bases at V and 8 bases at J, with 19 bases between the two ends. Looked up from germline, CDR1 is MGHDK and CDR2 is SYGVNS. The CDR3 sequence: CASSEPTARGTEAFF. The DNA for the CDR3 is TGTGCCAGCAGTGAGCCAACCGCGCGGGGGACAGAAGCTTTCTTT.

The V gene is TRBV7-8, the J gene TRBJ2-3; 7 nucleotides agree with TRBD1. The germline V gene encodes CDR1 SGHVS and CDR2 FQNEAQ. The V gene end was trimmed by 1 base and the J gene end by 4 bases; junction bases not matched to a gene: 5. The CDR3 has 15 amino acids. In nucleotides, the CDR3 is TGTGCCAGCAGCTTAGAACGCAGGGGGTCAGATACGCAGTATTTT. Protein: CASSLERRGSDTQYF.